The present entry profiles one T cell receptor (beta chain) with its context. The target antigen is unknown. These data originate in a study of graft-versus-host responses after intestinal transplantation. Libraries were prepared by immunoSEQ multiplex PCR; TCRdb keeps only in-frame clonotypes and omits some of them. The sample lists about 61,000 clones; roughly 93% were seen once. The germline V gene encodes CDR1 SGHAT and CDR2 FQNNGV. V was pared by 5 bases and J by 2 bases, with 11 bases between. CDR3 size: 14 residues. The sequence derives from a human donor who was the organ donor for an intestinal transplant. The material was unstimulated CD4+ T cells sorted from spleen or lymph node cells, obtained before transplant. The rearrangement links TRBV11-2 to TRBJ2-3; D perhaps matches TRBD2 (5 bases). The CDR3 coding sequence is TGTGCCAGCAGCCACGGACTCCACACAGATACGCAGTATTTT. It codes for CASSHGLHTDTQYF.